Listed here are 14 T cell receptor beta chains from one sample, sequenced in a study of T cell responses to AZD1222 COVID-19 vaccine. Profiled with immunoSEQ multiplex PCR; TCRdb holds only in-frame clones, not every one. The sample has 120,000 to 150,000 clones, roughly nine tenths seen once; the top ten hold approximately 1.5%. The sample here was peripheral blood, taken on day 0 of AZD1222 vaccination. These receptors originate from an adult in good health.

This clone has more than one count but fewer than ten. This chain connects TRBV18 to TRBJ1-5; D is perhaps TRBD1 (5 bases). Germline values: CDR1 KGHSH, CDR2 LQKENI. V lost 2 bases, J lost 0 bases, and 11 bases lay in between. This CDR3 contains 16 residues. CDR3 sequence: CASSPRQSNSNQPQHF. The CDR3 nucleotides read TGTGCCAGCTCACCAAGACAGAGCAATAGCAATCAGCCCCAGCATTTT. The full variable domain, rest sourced from reference TRBV18 and TRBJ1-5, is NAGVMQNPRHLVRRRGQEARLRCSPMKGHSHVYWYRQLPEEGLKFMVYLQKENIIDESGMPKERFSAEFPKEGPSILRIQQVVRGDSAAYFCASSPRQSNSNQPQHFGDGTRLSIL.

The rearrangement joins TRBV18 to TRBJ2-2, with a weak D call TRBD2 (5 bases). The V gene's germline CDR1 is KGHSH and CDR2 LQKENI. The V end lost 3 bases, the J end lost 4 bases, and 6 bases lay between the germline ends. There are 13 residues in the CDR3. This chain's CDR3 is CASSPGLTGELFF. CDR3 bases: TGTGCCAGCTCACCCGGACTCACCGGGGAGCTGTTTTTT.

This rearrangement joins TRBV3-1 (or the pseudogene TRBV3-2) to TRBJ2-7; 8 positions match TRBD2. CDR3 size: 16 residues. Germline assignment: CDR1 LGHDT and CDR2 YNNKEL (reference sequence). V was clipped by 4 bases and J by 1 base; unmatched bases: 9. The CDR3 protein is CASSRTGGVGSYEQYF. The CDR3 DNA sequence: TGTGCCAGCAGCCGCACGGGAGGGGTCGGGTCCTACGAGCAGTACTTC.

The chain employs TRBV18 and TRBJ1-5; D gene unclear. V was clipped by 6 bases and J by 5 bases, with 11 bases between them. The CDR3 sequence is 13 residues long. Germline CDR1 and CDR2: KGHSH and LQKENI. CDR3 nucleotides: TGTGCCAGCTCCCCCGAGGGAGATCAGCCCCAGCATTTT. Encoded protein: CASSPEGDQPQHF.

The rearrangement uses TRBV19 and TRBJ2-5, with TRBD1 as a possible D gene (5 bases). The CDR3 totals 15 residues. Germline V gene data show CDR1 as LNHDA and CDR2 as SQIVND (reference sequence). Trimming left V 4 bases short and J 4 bases short, with 16 bases between. CDR3 sequence (DNA): TGTGCCAGTAGTACGCCCCTAACAGGTGGAGAGACCCAGTACTTC. Residues: CASSTPLTGGETQYF.

The count of this clone is one. The chain combines TRBV5-5 with TRBJ2-3; D is perhaps TRBD2 (6 bases). This CDR3 has 15 amino acids. The ends were cut back, 0 bases at V and 6 bases at J, with 14 bases in the middle. Looked up from germline, CDR1 is SGHKS and CDR2 is YYEKEE (reference sequence). CDR3 residues: CASSLDGSTTDTQYF. Here the CDR3 DNA reads TGTGCCAGCAGCTTGGACGGGAGTACTACGGATACGCAGTATTTT.

This chain links TRBV5-4 with TRBJ2-7; possible D gene TRBD1, 5 bases. The CDR3 loop spans 12 amino acids. Per the germline V gene, CDR1 is SGHNT and CDR2 is YYREEE (reference sequence). Trimming pared 4 bases from V and 3 bases from J, leaving 8 bases between. The CDR3 sequence is CASSLQGYEQYF. In nucleotides, the CDR3 is TGTGCCAGCAGCCTTCAGGGCTACGAGCAGTACTTC.

This clone was recorded once. This sequence joins TRBV5-1 and TRBJ2-2, with 9 bases matching TRBD1. The length of the CDR3 is 14 residues. Germline trimming cut 2 bases from V and 6 bases from J; bases unmatched to any gene: 2. Germline lookup yields CDR1 SGHRS and CDR2 YFSETQ. The CDR3 sequence: CASSLTGGSGELFF. CDR3 DNA: TGCGCCAGCAGCTTAACAGGGGGCTCCGGGGAGCTGTTTTTT.

V and J are TRBV9 and TRBJ2-1; tentative D call: TRBD2 (6 bases). CDR3 size: 15 residues. Germline V gene lookup returns CDR1 SGDLS and CDR2 YYNGEE. V was cut by 3 bases and J by 0 bases, with 10 bases left in between. The DNA for the CDR3 is TGTGCCAGCAGCGCTAGCGCGACCTCCTACAATGAGCAGTTCTTC. Translated, it gives CASSASATSYNEQFF. Filled out from reference TRBV9 and TRBJ2-1, the complete variable domain reads DSGVTQTPKHLITATGQRVTLRCSPRSGDLSVYWYQQSLDQGLQFLIQYYNGEERAKGNILERFSAQQFPDLHSELNLSSLELGDSALYFCASSASATSYNEQFFGPGTRLTVL.

V gene TRBV29-1 combines with J gene TRBJ1-6; D uncertain. CDR3 length: 14 residues. The germline V gene encodes CDR1 SQVTM and CDR2 ANQGSEA. Deletions cut 8 bases from V and 5 bases from J, with 16 bases between. This CDR3 is CSPEAQPNNSPLHF. CDR3 nucleotides: TGCAGCCCTGAAGCCCAGCCAAATAATTCACCCCTCCACTTT.

The chain combines TRBV11-3 with TRBJ2-7; TRBD2 agrees at 8 bases. Germline V gene sequence: CDR1 SGHNT, CDR2 YENEEA. The CDR3 has 15 residues. The junction had 6 bases not matched to a gene; V was cut back by 5 bases and J by 0 bases. In DNA form, the CDR3 reads TGTGCCAGCAGCCCCCGGGGGGGGGCCTCCTACGAGCAGTACTTC. Protein: CASSPRGGASYEQYF.

The chain links TRBV6-6 to TRBJ2-5, with D possibly matching TRBD1 (5 bases). V was pared by 3 bases and J by 3 bases, with 17 bases between. There are 16 residues in the CDR3. Germline CDR1 and CDR2: MNHNY and SVGAGI (reference sequence). This CDR3 is CASSYSRLGEKETQYF. The CDR3 DNA is TGTGCCAGCAGTTATAGCCGGTTAGGGGAAAAAGAGACCCAGTACTTC.

The rearrangement links TRBV19 to TRBJ1-4; the D gene is possibly TRBD1 (5 bases). V dropped 7 bases and J dropped 4 bases, with 10 bases sitting between them. This CDR3 is 13 amino acids long. Germline V gene data show CDR1 as LNHDA and CDR2 as SQIVND (reference sequence). The DNA for the CDR3 is TGTGCCAGTAAGGAGACAGATAATGAAAAACTGTTTTTT. Its protein product is CASKETDNEKLFF.

The J gene is TRBJ2-1, the V gene TRBV10-3; D call uncertain. Germline V gene sequence: CDR1 ENHRY, CDR2 SYGVKD. Between the trimmed V and J ends, which lost 10 bases and 4 bases, there was a span of 17 bases. The CDR3 consists of 14 residues. CDR3 protein: CATVAPTGYNEQFF. The CDR3 coding sequence is TGTGCCACTGTTGCCCCGACGGGTTACAATGAGCAGTTCTTC.